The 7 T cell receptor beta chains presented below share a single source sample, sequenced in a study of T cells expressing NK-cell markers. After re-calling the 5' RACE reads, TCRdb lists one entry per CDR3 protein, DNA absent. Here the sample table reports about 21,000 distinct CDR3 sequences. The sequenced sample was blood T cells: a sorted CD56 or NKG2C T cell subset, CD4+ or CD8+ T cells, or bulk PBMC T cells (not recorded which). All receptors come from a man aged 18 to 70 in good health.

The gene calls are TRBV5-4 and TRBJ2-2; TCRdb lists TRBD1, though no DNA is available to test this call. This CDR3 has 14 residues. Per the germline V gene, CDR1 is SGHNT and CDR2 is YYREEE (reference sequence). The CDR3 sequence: CASSLDGAPRELFF.

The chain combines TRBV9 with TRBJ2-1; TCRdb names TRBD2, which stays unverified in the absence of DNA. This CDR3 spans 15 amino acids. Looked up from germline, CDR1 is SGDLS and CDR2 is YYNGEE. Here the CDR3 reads CASSEGGGRYNEQFF.

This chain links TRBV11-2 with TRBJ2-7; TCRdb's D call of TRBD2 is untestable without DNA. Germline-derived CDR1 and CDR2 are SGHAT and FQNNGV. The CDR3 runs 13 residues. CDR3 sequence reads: CASTLSGSYEQYF.

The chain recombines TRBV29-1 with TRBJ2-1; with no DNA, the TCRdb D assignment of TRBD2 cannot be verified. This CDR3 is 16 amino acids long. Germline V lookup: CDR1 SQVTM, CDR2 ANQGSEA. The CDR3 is CSVEPGLAGDLGEQFF.

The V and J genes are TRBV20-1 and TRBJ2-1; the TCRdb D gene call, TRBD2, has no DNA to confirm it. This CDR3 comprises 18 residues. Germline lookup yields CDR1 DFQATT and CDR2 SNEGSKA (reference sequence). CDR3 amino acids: CSARGSLLVGEGYNEQFF.

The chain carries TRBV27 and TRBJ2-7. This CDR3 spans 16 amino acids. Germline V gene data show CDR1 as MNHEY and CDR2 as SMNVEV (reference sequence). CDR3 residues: CASSLSRRGSSYEQYF.

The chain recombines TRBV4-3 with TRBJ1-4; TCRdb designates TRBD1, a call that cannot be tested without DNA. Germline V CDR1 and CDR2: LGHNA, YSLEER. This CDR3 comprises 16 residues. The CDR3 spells CASSQDPYRGYEKLFF.